This TCR beta chain was documented in a study of shared clonotypes between healthy human individuals. This clone was observed a single time. The data were produced by immunoSEQ multiplex PCR, yet TCRdb's version contains in-frame clones alone and is incomplete. The repertoire holds about 1.5 million clones, under 99% seen once, with approximately 0.45% in the top ten. Germline V lookup: CDR1 MNHEY, CDR2 SMNVEV (reference sequence). The ends lost 9 bases at V and 4 bases at J; junction bases unmatched: 11. The CDR3 totals 15 residues. The receptor comes from a man between 25 and 39 years old in good health. The J gene is TRBJ1-1, the V gene TRBV27; 10 bases agree with TRBD1. The sequenced sample consisted of naive CD4+ T cells sorted from blood. Subset specified: CD45RA+ positively selected. The CDR3 DNA is TGTGCCAGTGACAGGGGGCGAAGGTTGGGCACTGAAGCTTTCTTT. It specifies CASDRGRRLGTEAFF.